This is a list of T cell receptor beta chains from one sample in a study of OX40 agonist ivuxolimab in advanced cancers. The assay was immunoSEQ multiplex PCR, and TCRdb's table has in-frame clones only and misses some. The table has fewer than 40,000 clones, approximately 89% seen once; the top ten hold about 35%. The source material was CD4+ or CD8+ T cells sorted from blood, sampled in a trial of the OX40 agonist ivuxolimab. These receptors were collected from an adult with an advanced solid tumor such as melanoma, head and neck, liver or kidney cancer. Each CDR3 is given with its conserved first and last residue. Each record gives: J gene, D gene, V gene, clone size, CDR3 DNA, CDR3 protein. D genes are given only for firm matches. Expanded clones are given a class, and other clones once, few, many or no size at all.

TRBJ1-5 . TRBV27 once TGTGCCAGCAGACCTCTGGCAGCGAGCAATCAGCCCCAGCATTTT CASRPLAASNQPQHF
TRBJ2-2 . TRBV6-5 . TGTGCCAGCAACACACTCACCGGGGAGCTGTTTTTT CASNTLTGELFF
TRBJ2-7 . TRBV5-6 . TGTGCCAGCAGCTTGAACCCACACGGGTCCGAGCAGTACTTC CASSLNPHGSEQYF
TRBJ1-3 TRBD1 TRBV14 . TGTGCCAGCAGCCAACAGACAGGGCTTGGAAACACCATATATTTT CASSQQTGLGNTIYF
TRBJ2-5 . TRBV2 . TGTGCCAGCAGTGGGGGCCAAGAGACCCAGTACTTC CASSGGQETQYF
TRBJ2-5 . TRBV11-2 . TGTGCCAGCAGTTACCTCCAAGGGACCCAGTACTTC CASSYLQGTQYF
TRBJ2-7 . TRBV6-5 . TGTGCCAGCAGCCCCTCTTCGGCATTGGACTACGAGCAGTACTTC CASSPSSALDYEQYF
TRBJ1-1 . TRBV6-6 medium-sized TGTGCCAGCAGTTACTCTCTTGAACATGAAGCTTTCTTT CASSYSLEHEAFF
TRBJ2-7 . TRBV7-9 . TGTGCCAGCAGCTTAGGGACTGCCGAGCAGTACTTC CASSLGTAEQYF
TRBJ2-5 TRBD2 TRBV28 . TGTGCCAGCCCCCCTATCTCCGGGGGGGATCGGTTACAAGAGACCCAGTACTTC CASPPISGGDRLQETQYF
TRBJ1-1 . TRBV7-9 . TGTGCCAGCAGCCCAGACACCTTGGTTCCTGAAGCTTTCTTT CASSPDTLVPEAFF
TRBJ1-2 . TRBV12-1 . TGTGCCAGCAGCTCTTTTAGGTTTCATGGCTACACCTTC CASSSFRFHGYTF
TRBJ2-7 . TRBV19 . TGTGCCAGTAGTATCCAGGGGTCCCCACACGAGCAGTACTTC CASSIQGSPHEQYF
TRBJ1-5 TRBD1 TRBV28 once TGTGCCAGCCACGAATTGACAGGGCGGCAGCCCCAGCATTTT CASHELTGRQPQHF
TRBJ1-5 . TRBV9 . TGTGCCAGCAGCGTAGGGGGACACAATCAGCCCCAGCATTTT CASSVGGHNQPQHF
TRBJ1-2 TRBD1 TRBV16 . TGTGCCAGCAGCCAAGGGACAGGGATATCGGATGGCTACACCTTC CASSQGTGISDGYTF